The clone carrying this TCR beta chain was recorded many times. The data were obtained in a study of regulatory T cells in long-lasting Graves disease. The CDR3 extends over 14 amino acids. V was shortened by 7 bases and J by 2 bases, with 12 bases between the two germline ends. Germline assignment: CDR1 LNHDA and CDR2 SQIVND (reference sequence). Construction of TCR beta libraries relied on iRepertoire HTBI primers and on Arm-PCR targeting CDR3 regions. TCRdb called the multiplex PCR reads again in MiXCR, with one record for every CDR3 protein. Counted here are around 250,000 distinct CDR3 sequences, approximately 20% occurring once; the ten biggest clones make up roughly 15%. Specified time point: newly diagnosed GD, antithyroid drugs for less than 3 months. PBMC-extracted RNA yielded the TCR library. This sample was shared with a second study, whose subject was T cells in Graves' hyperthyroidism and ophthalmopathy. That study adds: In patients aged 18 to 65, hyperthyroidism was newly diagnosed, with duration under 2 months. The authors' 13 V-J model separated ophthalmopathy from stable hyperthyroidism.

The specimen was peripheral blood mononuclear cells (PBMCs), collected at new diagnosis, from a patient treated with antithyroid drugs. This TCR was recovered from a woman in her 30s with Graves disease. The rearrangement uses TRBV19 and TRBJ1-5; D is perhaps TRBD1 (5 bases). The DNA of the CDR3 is TGTGCCAGTAATAACTGGGGGGGCAATCAGCCCCAGCATTTT. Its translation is CASNNWGGNQPQHF.